A selection of T cell receptor beta chains follows, all from one sample in a study of blood T cell repertoires in COVID-19. Assay used: immunoSEQ multiplex PCR; TCRdb lists only in-frame clones, some missing. Here the sample spans 45,000 to 75,000 clones, around 90% being singletons. Sequencing was carried out using peripheral blood. These receptors were collected from a man between 60 and 75 years old with acute or convalescent COVID-19. CDR3s include the opening cysteine and the closing phenylalanine or tryptophan. D genes are given only for firm matches. Some rows have no size entry. The others give once, few or many, or a class for an expanded clone.

.,.,15,TRBV30,TRBJ1-3,CAWSVPGQGWNTIYF,TGTGCCTGGAGTGTACCGGGGCAGGGGTGGAACACCATATATTTT
.,TRBD1,14,TRBV18,TRBJ1-5,CASSKDRDVEPQHF,TGTGCCAGCTCAAAAGACAGGGACGTAGAGCCCCAGCATTTT
.,TRBD1,18,TRBV9,TRBJ2-6,CASSTRDSGVSGANVLTF,TGTGCCAGCAGCACCCGGGACAGTGGTGTCTCTGGGGCCAACGTCCTGACTTTC
.,TRBD2,16,TRBV7-8,TRBJ2-5,CASSPRVAGVPETQYF,TGTGCCAGCAGCCCCCGGGTAGCGGGAGTCCCTGAGACCCAGTACTTC
few,.,15,TRBV27,TRBJ2-2,CASSSARTNTGELFF,TGTGCCAGCAGTTCCGCCAGGACGAACACCGGGGAGCTGTTTTTT
once,.,13,TRBV27,TRBJ1-1,CASSARGDTEAFF,TGTGCCAGCAGTGCCCGGGGGGACACTGAAGCTTTCTTT
.,.,15,TRBV28,TRBJ2-1,CASRTVGGSYNEQFF,TGTGCCAGCAGGACAGTAGGGGGCTCCTACAATGAGCAGTTCTTC
.,TRBD1,12,TRBV12-3/TRBV12-4,TRBJ1-2,CASRGDSGGYTF,TGTGCCAGCAGGGGGGACAGTGGCGGCTACACCTTC
.,.,14,TRBV6-5,TRBJ2-5,CASSPGAGAETQYF,TGTGCCAGCAGTCCTGGGGCAGGGGCGGAGACCCAGTACTTC
.,TRBD2,19,TRBV5-1,TRBJ2-7,CASSVKPFGGLAGGYEQYF,TGCGCCAGCAGCGTCAAGCCGTTCGGAGGACTAGCGGGAGGGTACGAGCAGTACTTC
.,TRBD1,15,TRBV4-1,TRBJ1-2,CASSLLRDRDYGYTF,TGCGCCAGCAGCCTCCTCCGGGACAGGGACTATGGCTACACCTTC
.,TRBD2,16,TRBV5-4,TRBJ2-7,CASSLLAGAMPYEQYF,TGTGCCAGCAGCCTTCTAGCGGGAGCGATGCCCTACGAGCAGTACTTC
.,.,17,TRBV18,TRBJ1-1,CASSQVPQAWRSTEAFF,TGTGCCAGCTCACAAGTACCTCAGGCGTGGAGGTCCACTGAAGCTTTCTTT
.,.,14,TRBV7-8,TRBJ2-7,CASSPRGAADEQYF,TGTGCCAGCAGTCCTCGTGGGGCCGCCGACGAGCAGTACTTC
.,.,19,TRBV29-1,TRBJ2-7,CSVEVPRIQAGRFSYEQYF,TGCAGCGTTGAAGTCCCGAGGATACAAGCGGGCCGGTTCTCCTACGAGCAGTACTTC
.,.,15,TRBV5-5,TRBJ2-7,CASSPRDFLAYEQYF,TGTGCCAGCAGCCCCCGGGACTTCCTAGCCTACGAGCAGTACTTC
.,.,14,TRBV29-1,TRBJ1-2,CSVEGGVRNYGYTF,TGCAGCGTTGAAGGGGGCGTCAGGAACTATGGCTACACCTTC
.,TRBD1,18,TRBV18,TRBJ1-1,CASSPFQDRGLSVTEAFF,TGTGCCAGCTCACCCTTCCAGGACAGGGGGCTATCAGTGACTGAAGCTTTCTTT
.,TRBD1,17,TRBV25-1,TRBJ1-2,CASSELGTGALPHGYTF,TGTGCCAGCAGTGAGCTGGGAACAGGGGCCCTGCCTCATGGCTACACCTTC
.,TRBD1,14,TRBV5-1,TRBJ1-4,CASSTTGIDEKLFF,TGCGCCAGCAGCACGACAGGGATCGATGAAAAACTGTTTTTT
.,TRBD1,16,TRBV5-1,TRBJ2-1,CASSLNPGQGYNEQFF,TGCGCCAGCAGCTTAAACCCGGGACAGGGCTACAATGAGCAGTTCTTC
.,TRBD1,12,TRBV29-1,TRBJ1-5,CSVGTVNQPQHF,TGCAGCGTCGGGACAGTAAATCAGCCCCAGCATTTT
.,TRBD2,15,TRBV2,TRBJ2-1,CASSPWASGIGEQFF,TGTGCCAGCAGTCCCTGGGCTAGCGGGATCGGTGAGCAGTTCTTC
.,TRBD2,18,TRBV12-5,TRBJ2-1,CASGFKTGSGRDYNEQFF,TGTGCTAGTGGTTTCAAGACCGGGAGCGGGAGGGACTACAATGAGCAGTTCTTC
.,.,16,TRBV18,TRBJ1-1,CASSGAQMRAGTEAFF,TGTGCCAGCTCCGGGGCACAGATGAGAGCGGGCACTGAAGCTTTCTTT
.,TRBD1,13,TRBV29-1,TRBJ1-5,CSVELTGGQPQHF,TGCAGCGTTGAATTGACAGGGGGTCAGCCCCAGCATTTT